This T cell receptor beta chain was sequenced during a study of radiation and T cells in renal cell carcinoma. TCRdb keeps only in-frame clones here, not all; method: immunoSEQ multiplex PCR. The top ten clones hold under 2.5% of a sample with roughly 130,000 clones, approximately 80% of them seen once. Time point meaning: blood 2 weeks post-SBRT. Treatment noted: 15 Gy SBRT to primary tumor, nephrectomy 4 weeks later. This CDR3 has 15 amino acids. Trimming pared 10 bases from V and 3 bases from J, leaving 18 bases between. Germline V gene sequence: CDR1 SNHLY, CDR2 FYNNEI. The material was blood, obtained from a patient whose treatment included radiotherapy and nephrectomy. The chain employs TRBV2 and TRBJ2-2, with a tentative D call TRBD2 (7 bases). The source is an older woman with renal cell carcinoma. The CDR3 bases are TGTGCCACCAAGAGGGGGGGTCAGGACACCGGGGAGCTGTTTTTT. Amino acids: CATKRGGQDTGELFF.